What follows are 18 T cell receptor beta chains derived from one specimen sequenced in a study of T cell responses to AZD1222 COVID-19 vaccine. Clones were sequenced by immunoSEQ multiplex PCR, and TCRdb holds only the in-frame ones, with some missing. Altogether 110,000 or so clones are present, around 86% being singletons, with the ten largest covering under 3%. The sample here was peripheral blood, taken 28 days after the second AZD1222 dose. Receptors were obtained from an adult who received the AZD1222 COVID-19 vaccine.

The V gene is TRBV9, the J gene TRBJ1-1; 7 bases match TRBD1. The CDR3 consists of 13 residues. V dropped 2 bases and J dropped 5; count of bases not matched to a gene: 3. Germline V gives CDR1 SGDLS, CDR2 YYNGEE. Here the CDR3 DNA reads TGTGCCAGCAGCGTTCAGGGGGAGACTGAAGCTTTCTTT. This gives the protein CASSVQGETEAFF.

This clone was detected a few times. The chain has TRBV21-1 and TRBJ1-4; no DNA check was done on the table's D call, TRBD1. TRBV21-1 constitutes a pseudogene. The CDR3 sequence is 19 residues long. CDR3 sequence (DNA): TGTGCCAGCAGCACAACCCACCGGGACAGAAGAGCAACTAATGAAAAACTGTTTTTT. Amino acid sequence: CASSTTHRDRRATNEKLFF.

In nucleotides, the CDR3 is TGTGCCAGTATGAGGGGGAGTAGACGGACAACTAATGAAAAACTGTTTTTT. Translation gives CASMRGSRRTTNEKLFF. The chain links TRBV19 to TRBJ1-4; D is possibly TRBD1 (6 bases). The germline V gene has CDR1 LNHDA and CDR2 SQIVND (reference sequence). The length of the CDR3 is 17 residues. V gave up 7 bases and J gave up 0 bases, with 18 bases separating them.

The chain recombines TRBV6-5 with TRBJ1-5; possibly TRBD1 for D (6 bases). Trimming took 6 bases from V and 0 from J, leaving 9 bases between them. The CDR3 contains 14 residues. Germline V gene sequence: CDR1 MNHEY, CDR2 SVGAGI. CDR3 sequence reads: CASSRTVSNQPQHF. As DNA, the CDR3 is TGTGCCAGCAGCCGGACAGTTAGCAATCAGCCCCAGCATTTT.

The V gene is TRBV5-3, the J gene TRBJ1-6; no clear D gene. TRBV5-3 falls under the ORF class, with uncertain function. CDR3 size: 17 residues. Trimming took off 3 bases at V and 4 bases at J, with 17 bases between the two ends. CDR3 protein: CARSSRTEIRYNSPLHF. In DNA form, the CDR3 reads TGTGCCAGAAGCTCGAGGACGGAGATTAGATATAATTCACCCCTCCACTTT.

This chain connects TRBV14 to TRBJ1-6; unclear D gene. V gave up 4 bases and J gave up 14 bases, with 15 bases separating them. The CDR3 is 13 amino acids. Germline V CDR1 and CDR2: SGHDN, FVKESK. The CDR3, as DNA: TGTGCCAGCAGCCTCCCTTGGGCTCCCACCCTCCACTTT. Protein product: CASSLPWAPTLHF.

This chain uses TRBV12-5 with TRBJ2-3; 10 bases fit TRBD2. This CDR3 region has 15 residues. CDR1 and CDR2 from the germline V gene are LGHNT and FRNRAP. Germline trimming cut 6 bases from V and 4 bases from J; bases unmatched to any gene: 7. CDR3 amino acids: CASGPQAGGPDTQYF. CDR3 DNA: TGTGCTAGTGGACCTCAAGCGGGGGGGCCAGATACGCAGTATTTT.

This chain uses TRBV12-3 or TRBV12-4 with TRBJ2-3; D gene unclear. V lost 4 bases, J lost 2 bases, and 7 bases lay in between. This CDR3 is built from 13 residues. CDR3 region: CASSSTSTDTQYF. The CDR3 DNA is TGTGCCAGCAGTTCAACCTCCACAGATACGCAGTATTTT.

This chain joins TRBV11-3 and TRBJ2-7; 12 positions match TRBD2. The CDR3 runs 17 residues. Germline V CDR1 and CDR2: SGHNT, YENEEA. Trimming at V came to 5 bases and at J to 0 bases, leaving 8 bases not matched to a gene. CDR3 bases: TGTGCCAGCAGCCAATCCCTACTAGCGGGAGGCTCCTACGAGCAGTACTTC. Encoded protein: CASSQSLLAGGSYEQYF.

The CDR3 sequence is CASSQDRGGEQPQHF. The CDR3 nucleotides read TGCGCCAGCAGCCAAGATCGGGGAGGGGAACAGCCCCAGCATTTT. The gene calls are TRBV4-3 and TRBJ1-5; possible D gene TRBD1, 5 bases. The V end was cut by 0 bases, the J end by 7 bases, with 13 bases between. Germline V gene data show CDR1 as LGHNA and CDR2 as YSLEER. There are 15 residues in the CDR3.

CDR3: CASSLDPVTGELFF. Here the CDR3 DNA reads TGTGCCAGCAGCTTAGACCCTGTCACCGGGGAGCTGTTTTTT. V gene TRBV11-1 combines with J gene TRBJ2-2; no reliable D call. Germline V gene data show CDR1 as SGHAT and CDR2 as FQDESV (reference sequence). Trimming removed 1 base at V and 4 bases at J, with 7 bases between. The CDR3 covers 14 residues.

The CDR3 here is CASSHERAGNYGYTF. In nucleotides, the CDR3 is TGCGCCAGCAGCCATGAGAGGGCCGGGAACTATGGCTACACCTTC. The chain uses TRBV4-3 and TRBJ1-2, with D hard to call. The V gene's germline CDR1 is LGHNA and CDR2 YSLEER. Trimming took off 3 bases at V and 2 bases at J, with 13 bases between the two ends. The CDR3 is made up of 15 amino acids.

The J gene is TRBJ1-4, the V gene TRBV7-9, with D tentatively TRBD1 (5 bases). The CDR3 extends over 18 amino acids. V gave up 4 bases and J gave up 0 bases, with 18 bases separating them. Germline loops: CDR1 SEHNR, CDR2 FQNEAQ (reference sequence). The CDR3 loop reads CASSWPGRDRATNEKLFF. The CDR3, as DNA: TGTGCCAGCAGCTGGCCTGGGCGGGACCGTGCAACTAATGAAAAACTGTTTTTT.

The chain couples TRBV30 to TRBJ1-4; unclear D gene. Germline-derived CDR1 and CDR2 are GTSNPN and SVGIG (reference sequence). CDR3 length: 13 amino acids. Trimming stripped 3 bases from V and 8 bases from J, with 13 bases between. The chain's CDR3 is CAWRQRIGEKLFF. CDR3 in DNA: TGTGCCTGGAGACAAAGGATTGGAGAAAAACTGTTTTTT.

This clone has only one observation. The J gene is TRBJ1-3, the V gene TRBV3-1 (or the pseudogene TRBV3-2); D is ambiguous. The germline gives CDR1 LGHDT, CDR2 YNNKEL (reference sequence). Trimming pared 3 bases from V and 0 bases from J, leaving 18 bases between. The CDR3 is 18 amino acids. The CDR3 protein is CASSQGFVVSLSGNTIYF. The CDR3 DNA is TGTGCCAGCAGCCAGGGATTCGTGGTCAGCCTCTCTGGAAACACCATATATTTT.

The chain combines TRBV27 with TRBJ1-6; no clear D gene. The CDR3 is 12 amino acids. Germline V lookup: CDR1 MNHEY, CDR2 SMNVEV (reference sequence). V was trimmed by 10 bases and J by 7 bases, leaving 11 bases between them. DNA for the CDR3: TGTGCCACCGGGTGGTACAATTCACCCCTCCACTTT. This codes for CATGWYNSPLHF.

The chain couples TRBV12-3 or TRBV12-4 to TRBJ1-1; D might be TRBD1 (5 bases). This CDR3 has 13 amino acids. V was pared by 2 bases and J by 8 bases, with 12 bases between. CDR3 nucleotides: TGTGCCAGCAGTTTACGACAGACAGAGGAAGCTTTCTTT. Translating gives CASSLRQTEEAFF.

The gene calls are TRBV5-1 and TRBJ1-4, with D hard to call. Per germline, CDR1 SGHRS and CDR2 YFSETQ. This CDR3 has 14 residues. V lost 4 bases and J lost 5, with 12 bases in between. CDR3 protein: CASSPDPINEKLFF. CDR3 nucleotides: TGCGCCAGCAGCCCTGACCCGATCAATGAAAAACTGTTTTTT.